This T cell receptor (beta chain) was recovered during a study of Ad26.COV2.S vaccination and SARS-CoV-2 variants. For the study at large: In the COV1001 trial, the donor was in the Ad26.COV2.S arm. Ad26.COV2.S, an intramuscular injection, was given once or twice 56 days apart. Overall study findings and caveats: Total T cell responses may have been underestimated by the TCR breadth and depth analyses. Non-spike TCR breadth was similar in vaccine and placebo recipients.

The sample's treatment: some 20 received Ad26.COV2.S at low or high dose, single or two shots; a few received placebo; per-sample allocation not given. The samples date from day 63 after the first vaccine or placebo injection. Repertoires were generated with immunoSEQ multiplex PCR, while TCRdb's copy carries only in-frame clones and drops some. This sample carries about 410,000 clones, about 85% of them seen once, and the ten largest clones take 3.5%. The CDR3 sequence is 13 residues long. The germline V and J ends were trimmed by 0 bases and 2 bases, with 5 bases remaining between them. Germline V gene data show CDR1 as PRHDT and CDR2 as FYEKMQ (reference sequence). About this clone: Its antigen is currently unknown.

The receptor was derived from a person aged 18-60 years who received the Ad26.COV2.S COVID-19 vaccine or a placebo. This chain joins TRBV13 and TRBJ2-7, with D hard to call. This sample comprised peripheral blood, obtained in a trial of Ad26.COV2.S vaccine versus placebo. The CDR3 DNA follows: TGTGCCAGCAGCTTAGGAAGCGCCTACGAGCAGTACTTC. Translated: CASSLGSAYEQYF.